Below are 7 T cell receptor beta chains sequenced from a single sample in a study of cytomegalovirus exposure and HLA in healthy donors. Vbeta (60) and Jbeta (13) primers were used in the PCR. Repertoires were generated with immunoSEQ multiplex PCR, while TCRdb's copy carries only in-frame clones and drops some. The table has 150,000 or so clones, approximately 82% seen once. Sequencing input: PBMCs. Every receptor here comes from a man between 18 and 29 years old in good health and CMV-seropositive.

The CDR3 coding sequence is TGTGCCTGGCACCATCGAGGGAGGTCGATAAACGTCTTGAACACTGAAGCTTTCTTT. Residues: CAWHHRGRSINVLNTEAFF. This chain uses TRBV30 with TRBJ1-1; D is unclear. CDR1 GTSNPN and CDR2 SVGIG come from the germline V gene (reference sequence). Trimming stripped 5 bases from V and 0 bases from J, with 28 bases between. The CDR3 consists of 19 residues.

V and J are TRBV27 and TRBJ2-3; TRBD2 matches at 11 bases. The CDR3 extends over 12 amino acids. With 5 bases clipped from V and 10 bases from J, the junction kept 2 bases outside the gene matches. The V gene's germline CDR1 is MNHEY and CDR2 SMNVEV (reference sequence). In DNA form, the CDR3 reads TGTGCCAGCAGTCCGGGACTAGCGGCGCAGTATTTT. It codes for CASSPGLAAQYF.

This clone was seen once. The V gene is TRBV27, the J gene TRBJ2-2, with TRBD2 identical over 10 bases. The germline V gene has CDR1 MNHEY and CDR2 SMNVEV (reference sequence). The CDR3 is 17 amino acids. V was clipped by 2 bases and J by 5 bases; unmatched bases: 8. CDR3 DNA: TGTGCCAGCAGTTTAGGTCTAGCGGGAGTCGGTACCGGGGAGCTGTTTTTT. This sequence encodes CASSLGLAGVGTGELFF.

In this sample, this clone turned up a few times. The chain's CDR3 is CASSRTGAKDEQYF. The CDR3 coding sequence is TGTGCCAGCAGCCGGACAGGGGCAAAGGACGAGCAGTACTTC. The genes are TRBV4-2 and TRBJ2-7; 9 nucleotides match TRBD1. The length of the CDR3 is 14 residues. Looked up from germline, CDR1 is LGHNA and CDR2 is YNFKEQ. With V trimmed by 4 bases and J by 5 bases, 6 bases remained unmatched.

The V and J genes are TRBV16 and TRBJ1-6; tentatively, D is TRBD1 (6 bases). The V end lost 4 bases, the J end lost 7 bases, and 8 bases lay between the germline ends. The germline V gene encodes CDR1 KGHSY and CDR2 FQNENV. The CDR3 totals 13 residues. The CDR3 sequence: CASSRDMNSPLHF. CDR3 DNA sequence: TGTGCCAGCAGCCGGGACATGAATTCACCCCTCCACTTT.

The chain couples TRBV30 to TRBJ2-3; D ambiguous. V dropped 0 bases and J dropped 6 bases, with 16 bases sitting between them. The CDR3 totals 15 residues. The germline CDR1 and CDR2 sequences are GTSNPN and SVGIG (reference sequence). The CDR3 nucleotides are TGTGCCTGGAGTGTAACCCCCAGTGCGGCCGATACGCAGTATTTT. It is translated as CAWSVTPSAADTQYF.

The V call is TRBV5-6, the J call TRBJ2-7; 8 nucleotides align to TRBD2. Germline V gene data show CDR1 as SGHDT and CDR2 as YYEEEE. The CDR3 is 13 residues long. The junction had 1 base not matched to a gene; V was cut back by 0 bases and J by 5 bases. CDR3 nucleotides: TGTGCCAGCAGCTTGGGGACTAGCCACGAGCAGTACTTC. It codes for CASSLGTSHEQYF.